This note documents a single T cell receptor (beta chain) sequence. The sample is drawn from a study of response to subunit inactivated influenza vaccine. This CDR3 spans 16 amino acids. V was clipped by 0 bases and J by 5 bases; unmatched bases: 5. The germline V gene encodes CDR1 SGDLS and CDR2 YYNGEE. TCRdb passed the RT-PCR reads through MiXCR, listing each CDR3 protein once. Seen here are around 850,000 distinct CDR3 sequences, roughly 20% observed once, and the top ten hold about a tenth. The sample in question was PBMCs from blood, obtained roughly 5 days after vaccination. This rearrangement joins TRBV9 to TRBJ2-5; 12 bases agree with TRBD1. This sequence originates from a man aged 50-60 years who received an inactivated influenza vaccine. In DNA, the CDR3 is TGTGCCAGCAGCGTAGGGGGGACAGGGGGCCAGGAGACCCAGTACTTC. As protein: CASSVGGTGGQETQYF.